This T cell receptor (beta chain) was found in a study of CD8 T cells in ankylosing spondylitis. Regarding the study as a whole: It was reported that disease-linked clones were significantly enriched in matched ankylosing spondylitis synovial fluid. Disease-linked clones bore a CD8+ phenotype and were relatively rare in peripheral blood.

TCRdb redid the calling of the 5' RACE reads with MiXCR, one entry per CDR3 protein. The data contain 200,000 to 250,000 distinct CDR3 sequences, about 10% of them singletons. With respect to this clonotype: Its antigen remains unknown.

Germline CDR1 DFQATT, CDR2 SNEGSKA (reference sequence). The CDR3 sequence is 15 residues long. V was pared by 3 bases and J by 3 bases, with 6 bases of the junction left unmatched. The receptor's source is a male donor with ankylosing spondylitis or in good health (not recorded which). Sequencing used blood, either unsorted or a sorted T cell fraction (not recorded which). This chain uses TRBV20-1 with TRBJ2-1; 9 bases fit TRBD2. Here the CDR3 DNA reads TGCAGTGCTAGTATGCTAGCGGGGCGCTACAATGAGCAGTTCTTC. This codes for CSASMLAGRYNEQFF.